A selection of T cell receptor beta chains follows, all from one sample in a study of beta chain features in type 1 diabetes. Generated by immunoSEQ multiplex PCR, the TCRdb table keeps only in-frame clones and is missing some. The sample includes some 150,000 clones, around 13% seen only once; the top ten take roughly 1.3%. Sequences were obtained from central memory CD4+ T cells from blood. These receptors were collected from a man aged 18-30 years with type 1 diabetes. CDR3s include the opening cysteine and the closing phenylalanine or tryptophan. Each record gives: V gene, CDR3 protein.

V gene: TRBV29-1; CDR3 protein: CSVVEPYEQYF
V gene: TRBV28; CDR3 protein: CASRDSLMYLLHF
V gene: TRBV9; CDR3 protein: CASSPGTGFNEKLFF
V gene: TRBV29-1; CDR3 protein: CSVEGAHRESEQYF
V gene: TRBV10-3; CDR3 protein: CAISSTPGGGSNQPQHF
V gene: TRBV30; CDR3 protein: CAWSVASLVYEQYF
V gene: TRBV19; CDR3 protein: CASSMNTGELFF
V gene: TRBV20-1; CDR3 protein: CSARRTDTQYF
V gene: TRBV18; CDR3 protein: CASSSKDRGEAFF
V gene: TRBV11-2; CDR3 protein: CASSPGADTDTQYF
V gene: TRBV27; CDR3 protein: CASSASSGGATEQFF
V gene: TRBV6-5; CDR3 protein: CASPQRKLFF
V gene: TRBV10-3; CDR3 protein: CAISATGGDEKLFF
V gene: TRBV7-2; CDR3 protein: CASSSLSGVRTDTQYF
V gene: TRBV7-9; CDR3 protein: CASSPRTALQSYGYTF
V gene: TRBV7-2; CDR3 protein: CASSRGRDSQETQYF
V gene: TRBV13; CDR3 protein: CASSFYFTGTNTEAFF
V gene: TRBV11-3; CDR3 protein: CASSTDTGELFF
V gene: TRBV19; CDR3 protein: CASRGQGGNEQFF
V gene: TRBV15; CDR3 protein: CATSRKDRGSYNEQFF
V gene: TRBV5-4; CDR3 protein: CASSGRDDYGYTF
V gene: TRBV14; CDR3 protein: CASSRMPRDRGSDEQFF
V gene: TRBV2; CDR3 protein: CASRARKGDTGELFF
V gene: TRBV29-1; CDR3 protein: CSVSGNSNQPQHF
V gene: TRBV2; CDR3 protein: CASSEGLSYNEQFF
V gene: TRBV4-1; CDR3 protein: CASSHGTGAYEQYF
V gene: TRBV7-9; CDR3 protein: CASTPPRSTGEKLFF